These 30 T cell receptor beta chains originate from one sample sequenced in a study of blood T cell repertoires in COVID-19. Measured with immunoSEQ multiplex PCR; TCRdb has only the in-frame clones, and not every one. The repertoire has some 87,000 clones, just under 85% of them found once; the top ten carry about 11%. Sequencing used peripheral blood. The receptors shown here come from a woman between 65 and 79 years old with active or convalescent COVID-19.

A few counts support this clone. The rearrangement uses TRBV5-1 and TRBJ2-7, with 10 positions matching TRBD2. With V trimmed by 6 bases and J by 6 bases, 12 bases remained unmatched. Germline values: CDR1 SGHRS, CDR2 YFSETQ. The CDR3 sequence is 15 residues long. CDR3 residues: CASTHGRSGGVEQYF. The CDR3 nucleotides read TGCGCCAGCACCCATGGACGGAGCGGGGGGGTCGAGCAGTACTTC.

V is TRBV11-3 and J is TRBJ1-6, with TRBD1 matching 7 bases. This CDR3 region has 15 residues. V was pared by 4 bases and J by 10 bases, with 10 bases of the junction left unmatched. Germline V gene data show CDR1 as SGHNT and CDR2 as YENEEA. The CDR3, as DNA: TGTGCCAGCAGCTCCTTCGGAGGGGGCGGCTCACCCCTCCACTTT. As protein: CASSSFGGGGSPLHF.

This clone showed up just a few times. The chain has TRBV11-2 and TRBJ1-5; D may be TRBD1 (5 bases). The germline V gene has CDR1 SGHAT and CDR2 FQNNGV. Trimming removed 6 bases at V and 4 bases at J, with 10 bases between. The CDR3 runs to 13 residues. CDR3 region: CASSVSGNQPQHF. The CDR3 DNA reads as TGTGCCAGCAGTGTTTCAGGGAATCAGCCCCAGCATTTT.

The chain employs TRBV7-2 and TRBJ2-4; the match to TRBD1 covers 7 bases. CDR1 and CDR2 from the germline V gene are SGHTA and FQGNSA. Unmatched junction bases numbered 7, after V lost 2 bases and J lost 0 bases. This CDR3 comprises 17 residues. CDR3 region: CASSLYGTALAKNIQYF. CDR3 DNA: TGTGCCAGCAGCTTATATGGGACAGCGCTAGCCAAAAACATTCAGTACTTC. Full variable domain (rest looked up from reference TRBV7-2 and TRBJ2-4): GAGVSQSPSNKVTEKGKDVELRCDPISGHTALYWYRQSLGQGLEFLIYFQGNSAPDKSGLPSDRFSAERTGGSVSTLTIQRTQQEDSAVYLCASSLYGTALAKNIQYFGAGTRLSVL.

The V and J genes are TRBV5-1 and TRBJ2-1; 15 bases match TRBD2. Losses at the gene ends were 4 bases for V and 7 bases for J; bases not matched to a gene: 6. Germline-derived CDR1 and CDR2 are SGHRS and YFSETQ. The CDR3 contains 16 residues. The CDR3 coding sequence is TGCGCCAGCAGCCCGGGACTAGCGGGGGGCGGGAATGAGCAGTTCTTC. Translating it yields CASSPGLAGGGNEQFF.

V gene TRBV7-2 combines with J gene TRBJ1-1, with 8 positions matching TRBD1. The CDR3 totals 15 residues. V shed 3 bases and J 5 bases; nucleotides not matched to a gene: 8. CDR1 SGHTA and CDR2 FQGNSA come from the germline V gene. In DNA, the CDR3 is TGTGCCAGCAGCTTGGTGGCAGGGGGCCGGACTGAAGCTTTCTTT. This sequence encodes CASSLVAGGRTEAFF.

This clone was detected only a few times. This chain uses TRBV6-5 with TRBJ2-3, with D perhaps TRBD2 (6 bases). The CDR3 is made up of 13 amino acids. CDR1 and CDR2 (germline): MNHEY, SVGAGI. Trimming pared 6 bases from V and 2 bases from J, leaving 9 bases between. For the CDR3, the DNA is TGTGCCAGCAGAAGGACTATCACAGATACGCAGTATTTT. Its protein is CASRRTITDTQYF.

V and J are TRBV2 and TRBJ1-3; 9 bases map to TRBD1. Germline V gene data show CDR1 as SNHLY and CDR2 as FYNNEI. This CDR3 comprises 17 residues. The trim removed 3 bases at V and 0 bases at J, leaving 6 bases unmatched. The CDR3 loop is CASSESVTGGSGNTIYF. CDR3 coding DNA: TGTGCCAGCAGTGAGTCAGTGACAGGGGGCTCTGGAAACACCATATATTTT.

The chain is built from TRBV7-2 and TRBJ2-1, with D tentatively TRBD1 (6 bases). The CDR3 is 13 residues long. Germline values: CDR1 SGHTA, CDR2 FQGNSA. With 5 bases removed from V and 8 bases from J, the gap between germline ends came to 13 bases. The CDR3 DNA sequence: TGTGCCAGCAGCCCCGACAGGAAGTATGAGCAGTTCTTC. This translates into CASSPDRKYEQFF.

The rearrangement joins TRBV6-5 to TRBJ2-7; weak D call: TRBD1 (5 bases). The CDR3 is made up of 12 amino acids. Deletions cut 8 bases from V and 5 bases from J, with 13 bases between. The V gene's germline CDR1 is MNHEY and CDR2 SVGAGI. The CDR3 protein is CASRAKGNEQYF. The CDR3 DNA reads TGTGCCAGCCGGGCCAAGGGGAACGAGCAGTACTTC.

This clone came up once. This chain connects TRBV5-8 to TRBJ2-5; tentatively, D is TRBD1 (5 bases). Germline V gene data show CDR1 as SGHTS and CDR2 as YDEGEE. This CDR3 is built from 14 residues. V lost 2 bases and J lost 6, with 14 bases in between. CDR3 DNA: TGTGCCAGCAGCTTAAAGGGGATCGGAAAGACCCAGTACTTC. As protein: CASSLKGIGKTQYF.

V and J are TRBV7-2 and TRBJ2-1, with 7 bases fitting TRBD1. V was pared by 3 bases and J by 8 bases, with 4 bases of the junction left unmatched. The germline gives CDR1 SGHTA, CDR2 FQGNSA. The CDR3 consists of 13 residues. CDR3 sequence reads: CASSFDREDEQFF. Here the CDR3 DNA reads TGTGCCAGCAGCTTTGACAGGGAAGATGAGCAGTTCTTC.

The chain couples TRBV6-1 to TRBJ2-5; tentative D call: TRBD1 (6 bases). The CDR3 extends over 16 amino acids. CDR1 and CDR2 (germline): MNHNS, SASEGT. V was shortened by 4 bases and J by 3 bases, with 18 bases between the two germline ends. CDR3 amino acids: CASSVLPNPGEETQYF. Here the CDR3 DNA reads TGTGCCAGCAGTGTCCTCCCCAACCCAGGGGAAGAGACCCAGTACTTC.

The genes are TRBV19 and TRBJ1-4; 8 nucleotides align to TRBD1. The J segment lost 5 bases and the V segment lost 2 bases, leaving 1 base of the junction unmatched. This CDR3 region has 14 residues. The V gene's germline CDR1 is LNHDA and CDR2 SQIVND (reference sequence). The CDR3 DNA reads as TGTGCCAGTAGTATATGGGACAGGAATGAAAAACTGTTTTTT. This translates into CASSIWDRNEKLFF. Using reference TRBV19 and TRBJ1-4 for the parts outside the CDR3, the full variable domain is DGGITQSPKYLFRKEGQNVTLSCEQNLNHDAMYWYRQDPGQGLRLIYYSQIVNDFQKGDIAEGYSVSREKKESFPLTVTSAQKNPTAFYLCASSIWDRNEKLFFGSGTQLSVL.

The V call is TRBV10-2, the J call TRBJ2-7; possibly TRBD1 for D (6 bases). Germline V lookup: CDR1 WSHSY, CDR2 SAAADI. CDR3 length: 14 amino acids. Trimming shortened V by 6 bases and J by 6 bases, and 18 bases separated the two germline ends. The DNA of the CDR3 is TGCGCCAGCAGAGCTACAGGGACCGTAGGCGAGCAGTACTTC. It translates to CASRATGTVGEQYF.

The rearrangement links TRBV6-5 to TRBJ1-1; possible D gene TRBD1, 5 bases. With 8 bases removed from V and 6 bases from J, the gap between germline ends came to 13 bases. Germline V gene data show CDR1 as MNHEY and CDR2 as SVGAGI. The CDR3 has 12 amino acids. The CDR3 DNA reads TGTGCCAGCGGGAGCGGGGGAGCTGAAGCTTTCTTT. Its translation is CASGSGGAEAFF.

In DNA form, the CDR3 reads TGTGCCAGCAGCAGCACCGGGACAGGGGGCGCCCCCTACGAGCAGTACTTC. It encodes CASSSTGTGGAPYEQYF. The V and J genes are TRBV7-2 and TRBJ2-7, with TRBD1 matching over 12 bases. V lost 5 bases, J lost 2 bases, and 10 bases stayed unmatched. This CDR3 has 17 residues. From germline, CDR1 is SGHTA and CDR2 FQGNSA.

The chain uses TRBV12-3 or TRBV12-4 and TRBJ2-1; 8 nucleotides match TRBD1. V dropped 3 bases and J dropped 13; count of bases not matched to a gene: 5. This CDR3 spans 12 amino acids. CDR3 in DNA: TGTGCCAGCAGTTTCGGACAGGGCGCACAGTTCTTC. It is translated as CASSFGQGAQFF.

The chain couples TRBV4-1 to TRBJ2-1, with TRBD2 matching over 10 bases. Unmatched junction bases numbered 5, after V lost 4 bases and J lost 2 bases. CDR3 size: 16 residues. Germline-derived CDR1 and CDR2 are MGHRA and YSYEKL. CDR3 region: CASSPTLAGTYNEQFF. The CDR3 DNA follows: TGCGCCAGCAGCCCAACACTAGCGGGGACCTACAATGAGCAGTTCTTC.

This sequence joins TRBV11-2 and TRBJ1-1, with D tentatively TRBD1 (6 bases). Germline V gene data show CDR1 as SGHAT and CDR2 as FQNNGV. The CDR3 runs 13 residues. V gave up 5 bases and J gave up 4 bases, with 11 bases separating them. The CDR3 DNA reads as TGTGCCAGCAGCGAAACAGGGCCCACTGAAGCTTTCTTT. Amino acids: CASSETGPTEAFF.

This clone appeared a few times. This specimen includes other DNA sequences encoding the same CDR3. This rearrangement joins TRBV2 to TRBJ2-7, with 8 bases matching TRBD2. Germline V gene sequence: CDR1 SNHLY, CDR2 FYNNEI. Trimming took 1 base from V and 2 from J; bases not matched to a gene: 1. This CDR3 has 14 residues. CDR3 sequence reads: CASSEGRGAYEQYF. In nucleotides, the CDR3 is TGTGCCAGCAGTGAAGGGCGGGGGGCCTACGAGCAGTACTTC.

V gene TRBV6-2 or TRBV6-3 combines with J gene TRBJ1-2; tentatively, D is TRBD1 (5 bases). This CDR3 is built from 17 residues. Germline lookup yields CDR1 MNHEY and CDR2 SVGEGT. The germline V and J ends were trimmed by 4 bases and 7 bases, with 25 bases remaining between them. The CDR3 loop reads CASSSYLVRGREIGYTF. The CDR3 bases are TGTGCCAGCAGTTCCTACCTTGTGCGGGGACGGGAAATTGGCTACACCTTC.

The rearrangement joins TRBV27 to TRBJ2-7; unclear D gene. Per germline, CDR1 MNHEY and CDR2 SMNVEV (reference sequence). V lost 0 bases to trimming and J lost 2 bases, with 8 bases between them. The CDR3 runs to 14 residues. The DNA for the CDR3 is TGTGCCAGCAGTTTATCTTATGGGCCCTACGAGCAGTACTTC. It codes for CASSLSYGPYEQYF.

This chain joins TRBV19 and TRBJ1-6; a weak D match, TRBD1 (6 bases). This CDR3 has 11 residues. V was trimmed by 4 bases and J by 13 bases, leaving 8 bases between them. The germline V gene has CDR1 LNHDA and CDR2 SQIVND (reference sequence). CDR3 in DNA: TGTGCCAGTAGTACGACAGGTCCCCTCCACTTT. This sequence encodes CASSTTGPLHF.

This chain joins TRBV15 and TRBJ1-1; D is possibly TRBD1 (5 bases). V dropped 0 bases and J dropped 3 bases, with 23 bases sitting between them. CDR3 length: 19 amino acids. In germline, CDR1 is LNHNV, CDR2 YYDKDF (reference sequence). The CDR3 sequence: CATSRDAAGQGGLDTEAFF. In nucleotides, the CDR3 is TGTGCCACCAGCAGAGATGCGGCGGGGCAGGGCGGATTAGACACTGAAGCTTTCTTT.

V and J are TRBV18 and TRBJ1-1; no clear D gene. The V end lost 3 bases, the J end lost 4 bases, and 9 bases lay between the germline ends. CDR1 and CDR2 from the germline V gene are KGHSH and LQKENI. This CDR3 spans 13 amino acids. CDR3 loop: CASSPVSGTEAFF. The CDR3 DNA is TGTGCCAGCTCACCGGTGTCCGGCACTGAAGCTTTCTTT.

V usage is TRBV18 and J usage is TRBJ1-5; maybe TRBD1 (6 bases). CDR3 length: 17 residues. Between the trimmed V and J ends, which lost 3 bases and 0 bases, there was a span of 15 bases. From germline, CDR1 is KGHSH and CDR2 LQKENI. Written as DNA, the CDR3 is TGTGCCAGCTCACCCTATATGACAGGCCCTAGCAATCAGCCCCAGCATTTT. This sequence encodes CASSPYMTGPSNQPQHF.

V gene TRBV7-2 combines with J gene TRBJ1-1; TRBD1 aligns across 7 bases. Looked up from germline, CDR1 is SGHTA and CDR2 is FQGNSA. The CDR3 is made up of 14 amino acids. V shed 5 bases, J shed 1 base, and the junction held 4 bases outside the gene matches. Written as DNA, the CDR3 is TGTGCCAGCAGCCCACAGGGGTGGAACACTGAAGCTTTCTTT. Translated: CASSPQGWNTEAFF.

The V and J genes are TRBV7-2 and TRBJ2-3; 8 nucleotides agree with TRBD2. CDR3 length: 15 amino acids. V shed 4 bases and J 1 base; nucleotides not matched to a gene: 4. Per germline, CDR1 SGHTA and CDR2 FQGNSA. Here the CDR3 reads CASSSAGGGTDTQYF. In DNA form, the CDR3 reads TGTGCCAGCAGCTCCGCCGGGGGGGGCACAGATACGCAGTATTTT.

The chain recombines TRBV7-2 with TRBJ1-2; TRBD1 might be the D (5 bases). CDR3 length: 17 residues. V lost 2 bases and J 6 bases, leaving 22 bases between the germline ends. The germline CDR1 and CDR2 sequences are SGHTA and FQGNSA. The CDR3 DNA reads as TGTGCCAGCAGCTTAAAACCGTCGGCTTTAGGGGTTGATGGCTACACCTTC. Translating it yields CASSLKPSALGVDGYTF.